This T cell receptor (beta chain) was observed in a study of blood T cell repertoires in COVID-19. Study details: Samples of COVID-19 (acute and convalescent) were obtained from the United States, Italy and Spain. T cells, B-cell-depleted T cells, or PBMCs supplied cDNA or gDNA.

Germline V lookup: CDR1 MDHEN, CDR2 SYDVKM. Trimming removed 3 bases at V and 2 bases at J, with 5 bases between. CDR3 length: 13 residues. Under the authors' procedure: Using reference gene primer amplification, nucleated cell counts were estimated. The assay was immunoSEQ multiplex PCR, and TCRdb's table has in-frame clones only and misses some. V and J calls and clone size are those listed in that table; D and trimming were worked out from the DNA. The sample shows about 400,000 clones, roughly 90% of them seen only once. The rearrangement joins TRBV28 to TRBJ1-3; D not resolved. The sample comprised peripheral blood. The TCR sequence derives from a man aged 35-49 years with acute or convalescent COVID-19. The CDR3 nucleotides read TGTGCCAGCAGTTTGAGGGCTGGAAACACCATATATTTT. It specifies CASSLRAGNTIYF.